What follows are 17 T cell receptor beta chains derived from one specimen sequenced in a study of blood T cell repertoires in COVID-19. TCRdb's copy holds only in-frame clones and misses some; the assay was immunoSEQ multiplex PCR. The table shows approximately 480,000 clones, with nearly 90% occurring only once. Input material: peripheral blood. The origin of the receptors is a man between 18 and 29 years old with COVID-19, enrolled during active disease.

The chain employs TRBV6-5 and TRBJ2-7; no firm D call. CDR1 MNHEY and CDR2 SVGAGI come from the germline V gene. The CDR3 has 14 amino acids. The ends were cut back, 7 bases at V and 3 bases at J, with 16 bases in the middle. The CDR3 loop reads CASTALATGYEQYF. CDR3 DNA sequence: TGTGCCAGCACCGCCTTGGCGACGGGCTACGAGCAGTACTTC.

This chain uses TRBV30 with TRBJ1-1, with 7 nucleotides matching TRBD1. The CDR3 consists of 13 residues. The V gene's germline CDR1 is GTSNPN and CDR2 SVGIG (reference sequence). J gave up 3 bases and V 3 bases, and 4 bases lay outside the gene matches. CDR3 residues: CAWSTGEDTEAFF. CDR3 coding DNA: TGTGCCTGGAGCACAGGGGAGGACACTGAAGCTTTCTTT. The variable domain in full, with the rest retrieved from reference TRBV30 and TRBJ1-1, is SQTIHQWPATLVQPVGSPLSLECTVEGTSNPNLYWYRQAAGRGLQLLFYSVGIGQISSEVPQNLSASRPQDRQFILSSKKLLLSDSGFYLCAWSTGEDTEAFFGQGTRLTVV.

The chain joins TRBV18 to TRBJ2-1, with 7 bases lining up with TRBD1. CDR1 is KGHSH and CDR2 is LQKENI in the germline V gene. The CDR3 sequence is 16 residues long. After removal of 1 base from V and 7 bases from J, the junction contained 10 bases not matched to a gene. CDR3 nucleotides: TGTGCCAGCTCACCACAGGGGGCAGGCCTCGGGAATGAGCAGTTCTTC. This codes for CASSPQGAGLGNEQFF.

The rearrangement links TRBV28 to TRBJ2-3; tentatively, D is TRBD2 (6 bases). Deletions cut 5 bases from V and 2 bases from J, with 14 bases between. From germline, CDR1 is MDHEN and CDR2 SYDVKM. The CDR3 spans 15 residues. The CDR3 sequence: CASSPPGLVTDTQYF. The DNA for the CDR3 is TGTGCCAGCAGTCCTCCGGGACTCGTCACAGATACGCAGTATTTT. The variable domain in full, completed from reference TRBV28 and TRBJ2-3, reads DVKVTQSSRYLVKRTGEKVFLECVQDMDHENMFWYRQDPGLGLRLIYFSYDVKMKEKGDIPEGYSVSREKKERFSLILESASTNQTSMYLCASSPPGLVTDTQYFGPGTRLTVL.

This chain uses TRBV7-9 with TRBJ2-2, with 10 bases that match TRBD1. Germline CDR1 is SEHNR and CDR2 is FQNEAQ (reference sequence). This CDR3 comprises 15 residues. V lost 5 bases, J lost 4 bases, and 4 bases stayed unmatched. CDR3 loop: CASSTDRGRTGELFF. CDR3 DNA: TGTGCCAGCAGCACCGACAGGGGGCGCACCGGGGAGCTGTTTTTT.

The rearrangement joins TRBV7-9 to TRBJ2-5; 7 positions match TRBD1. CDR3 length: 16 amino acids. The V segment lost 5 bases and the J segment 0 bases; nucleotides outside the gene matches: 9. Germline V CDR1 and CDR2: SEHNR, FQNEAQ (reference sequence). The CDR3: CASSPDRVSYQETQYF. CDR3 DNA: TGTGCCAGCAGCCCCGACAGGGTTTCGTACCAAGAGACCCAGTACTTC.

This sequence joins TRBV2 and TRBJ2-3, with a tentative D call TRBD2 (5 bases). Trimming cost V 1 base and J 5 bases, with 10 bases left between them. CDR3 length: 14 amino acids. Per the germline V gene, CDR1 is SNHLY and CDR2 is FYNNEI. The DNA of the CDR3 is TGTGCCAGCAGTGAAGGGTTAGCGATAGATACGCAGTATTTT. Translated, it gives CASSEGLAIDTQYF.

This sequence joins TRBV6-4 and TRBJ2-5; 8 nucleotides line up with TRBD2. V trimming: 5 bases; J trimming: 1 base; junction bases outside the gene matches: 6. In germline, CDR1 is MRHNA, CDR2 SNTAGT. CDR3 size: 15 residues. CDR3 amino acids: CASSLTGGLQETQYF. The DNA for the CDR3 is TGTGCCAGCAGTTTAACGGGGGGGCTCCAAGAGACCCAGTACTTC.

The CDR3 region is CATSPQRADEQYF. DNA for the CDR3: TGTGCCACCAGCCCCCAGAGGGCGGACGAGCAGTACTTC. The genes are TRBV15 and TRBJ2-7, with D perhaps matching TRBD2 (5 bases). Trimming took 5 bases from V and 5 from J, leaving 13 bases between them. This CDR3 has 13 amino acids. Per germline, CDR1 LNHNV and CDR2 YYDKDF (reference sequence).

The V and J genes are TRBV28 and TRBJ2-1, with 11 bases fitting TRBD1. V dropped 4 bases and J dropped 3; count of bases not matched to a gene: 5. This CDR3 contains 16 residues. CDR1 is MDHEN and CDR2 is SYDVKM in the germline V gene. The CDR3: CASSSSGTGGYNEQFF. As DNA, the CDR3 is TGTGCCAGCAGTTCATCCGGGACAGGGGGCTACAATGAGCAGTTCTTC.

This clone was seen more than once but under ten times. CDR3 sequence reads: CASSYGQGPNSPLHF. In DNA form, the CDR3 reads TGTGCCAGCAGTTACGGACAGGGTCCGAATTCACCCCTCCACTTT. This chain connects TRBV6-5 to TRBJ1-6; 8 nucleotides align to TRBD1. V was clipped by 2 bases and J by 7 bases; unmatched bases: 4. The germline V gene encodes CDR1 MNHEY and CDR2 SVGAGI. This CDR3 has 15 amino acids.

The gene calls are TRBV2 and TRBJ1-2; 7 bases align to TRBD1. CDR1 is SNHLY, CDR2 FYNNEI, per germline. Unmatched junction bases numbered 7, after V lost 8 bases and J lost 4 bases. CDR3 length equals 13 residues. CDR3 residues: CASLQDRIYGYTF. The DNA for the CDR3 is TGTGCCAGCCTGCAGGACAGGATCTATGGCTACACCTTC.

This clone has a single count. This chain connects TRBV19 to TRBJ1-5; TRBD1 matches at 12 bases. The junction had 3 bases not matched to a gene; V was cut back by 7 bases and J by 2 bases. CDR3 length equals 15 residues. Looked up from germline, CDR1 is LNHDA and CDR2 is SQIVND (reference sequence). The CDR3 coding sequence is TGTGCCAGTATGGGGACAGGGGGCGGCAATCAGCCCCAGCATTTT. It codes for CASMGTGGGNQPQHF.

The chain carries TRBV5-4 and TRBJ2-7; 8 bases fit TRBD2. The CDR3 totals 12 residues. J lost 1 base, V lost 7 bases, and 1 base had no gene match. The germline gives CDR1 SGHNT, CDR2 YYREEE (reference sequence). This chain's CDR3 is CASRGGSYEQYF. The CDR3 DNA is TGTGCCAGCCGCGGGGGGTCCTACGAGCAGTACTTC.

The chain recombines TRBV20-1 with TRBJ2-1, with TRBD1 identical over 8 bases. This CDR3 comprises 11 residues. Germline CDR1 is DFQATT and CDR2 is SNEGSKA (reference sequence). The ends lost 5 bases at V and 8 bases at J; junction bases unmatched: 2. The DNA for the CDR3 is TGCAGTGCTGACAGGGGCTATGAGCAGTTCTTC. It is translated as CSADRGYEQFF.

CDR3 residues: CASSIWVRGSNQPQHF. CDR3 DNA sequence: TGTGCCAGTAGTATCTGGGTCAGGGGGAGCAATCAGCCCCAGCATTTT. The rearrangement uses TRBV19 and TRBJ1-5; 7 bases line up with TRBD1. The V gene's germline CDR1 is LNHDA and CDR2 SQIVND (reference sequence). The trim removed 3 bases at V and 1 base at J, leaving 6 bases unmatched. The CDR3 is made up of 16 amino acids.

This clone was seen more than once but under ten times. J is TRBJ1-5 and V is TRBV7-8; D gene ambiguous. The germline V gene encodes CDR1 SGHVS and CDR2 FQNEAQ. V gave up 5 bases and J gave up 4 bases, with 6 bases separating them. The CDR3 runs to 12 residues. The CDR3 coding sequence is TGTGCCAGCAGCCCCCCAAATCAGCCCCAGCATTTT. The encoded protein is CASSPPNQPQHF.